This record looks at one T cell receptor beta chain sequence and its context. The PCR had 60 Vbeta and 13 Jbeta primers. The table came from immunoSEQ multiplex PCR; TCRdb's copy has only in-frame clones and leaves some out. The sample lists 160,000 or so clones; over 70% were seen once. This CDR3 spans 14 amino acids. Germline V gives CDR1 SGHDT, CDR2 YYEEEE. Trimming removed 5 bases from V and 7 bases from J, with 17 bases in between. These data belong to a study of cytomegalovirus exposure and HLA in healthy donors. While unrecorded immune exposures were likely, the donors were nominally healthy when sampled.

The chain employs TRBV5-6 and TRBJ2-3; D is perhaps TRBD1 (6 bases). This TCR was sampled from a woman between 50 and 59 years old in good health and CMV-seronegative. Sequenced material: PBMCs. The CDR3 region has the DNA TGTGCCAGCAGGCAAACAGGGCCCGGGAATACGCAGTATTTT. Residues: CASRQTGPGNTQYF.